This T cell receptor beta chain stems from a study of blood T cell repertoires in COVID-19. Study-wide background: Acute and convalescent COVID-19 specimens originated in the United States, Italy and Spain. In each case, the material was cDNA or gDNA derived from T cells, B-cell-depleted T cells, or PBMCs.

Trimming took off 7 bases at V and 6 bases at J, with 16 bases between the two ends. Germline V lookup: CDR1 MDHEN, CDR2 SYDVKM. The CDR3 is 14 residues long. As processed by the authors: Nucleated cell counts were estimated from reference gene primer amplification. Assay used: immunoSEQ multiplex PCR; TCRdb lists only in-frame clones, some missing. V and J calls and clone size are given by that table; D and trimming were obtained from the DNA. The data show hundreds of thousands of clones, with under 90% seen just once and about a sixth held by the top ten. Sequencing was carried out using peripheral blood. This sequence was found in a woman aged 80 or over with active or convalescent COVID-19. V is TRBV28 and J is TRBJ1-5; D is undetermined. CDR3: CASTSPWGGQPQHF. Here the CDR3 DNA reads TGTGCCAGCACCTCCCCCTGGGGAGGTCAGCCCCAGCATTTT.